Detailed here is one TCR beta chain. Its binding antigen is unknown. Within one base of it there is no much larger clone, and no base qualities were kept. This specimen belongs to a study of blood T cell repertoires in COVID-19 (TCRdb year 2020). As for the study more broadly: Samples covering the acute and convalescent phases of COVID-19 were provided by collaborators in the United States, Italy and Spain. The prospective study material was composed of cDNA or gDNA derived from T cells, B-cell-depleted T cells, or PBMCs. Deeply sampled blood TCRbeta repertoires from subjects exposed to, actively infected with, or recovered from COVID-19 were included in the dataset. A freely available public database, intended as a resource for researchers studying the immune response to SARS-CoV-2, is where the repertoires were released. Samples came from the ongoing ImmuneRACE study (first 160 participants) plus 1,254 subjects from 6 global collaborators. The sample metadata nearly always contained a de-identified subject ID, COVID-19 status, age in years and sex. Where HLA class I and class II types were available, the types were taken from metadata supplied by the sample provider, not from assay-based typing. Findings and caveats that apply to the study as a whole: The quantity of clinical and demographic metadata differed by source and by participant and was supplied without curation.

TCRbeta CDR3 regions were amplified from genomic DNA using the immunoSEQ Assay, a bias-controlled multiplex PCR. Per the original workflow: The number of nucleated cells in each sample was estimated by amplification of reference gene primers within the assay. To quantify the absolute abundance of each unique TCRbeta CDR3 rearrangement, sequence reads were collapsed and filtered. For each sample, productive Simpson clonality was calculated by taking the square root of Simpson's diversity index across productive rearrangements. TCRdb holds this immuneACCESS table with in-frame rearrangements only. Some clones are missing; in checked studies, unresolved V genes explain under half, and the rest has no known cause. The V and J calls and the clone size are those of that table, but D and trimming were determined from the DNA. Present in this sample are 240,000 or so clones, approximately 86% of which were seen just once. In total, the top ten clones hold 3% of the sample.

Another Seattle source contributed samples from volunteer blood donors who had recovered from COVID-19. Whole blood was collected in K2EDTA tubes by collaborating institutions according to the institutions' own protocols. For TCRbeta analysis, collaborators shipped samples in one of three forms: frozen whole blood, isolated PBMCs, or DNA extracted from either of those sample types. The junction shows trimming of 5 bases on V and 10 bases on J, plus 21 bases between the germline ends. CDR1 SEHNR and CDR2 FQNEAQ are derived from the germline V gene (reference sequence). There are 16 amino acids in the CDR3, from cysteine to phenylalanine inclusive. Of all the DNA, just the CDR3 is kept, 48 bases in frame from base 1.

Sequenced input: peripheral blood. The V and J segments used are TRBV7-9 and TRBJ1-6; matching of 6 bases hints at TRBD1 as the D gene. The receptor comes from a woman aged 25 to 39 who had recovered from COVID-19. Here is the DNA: TGTGCCAGCAGCGACCCCACAGGGAGCCTTGCCTCACCCCTCCACTTT. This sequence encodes CASSDPTGSLASPLHF. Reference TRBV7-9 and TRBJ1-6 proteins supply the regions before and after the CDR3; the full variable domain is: DTGVSQNPRHKITKRGQNVTFRCDPISEHNRLYWYRQTLGQGPEFLTYFQNEAQLEKSRLLSDRFSAERPKGSFSTLEIQRTEQGDSAMYLCASSDPTGSLASPLHFGNGTRLTVT.